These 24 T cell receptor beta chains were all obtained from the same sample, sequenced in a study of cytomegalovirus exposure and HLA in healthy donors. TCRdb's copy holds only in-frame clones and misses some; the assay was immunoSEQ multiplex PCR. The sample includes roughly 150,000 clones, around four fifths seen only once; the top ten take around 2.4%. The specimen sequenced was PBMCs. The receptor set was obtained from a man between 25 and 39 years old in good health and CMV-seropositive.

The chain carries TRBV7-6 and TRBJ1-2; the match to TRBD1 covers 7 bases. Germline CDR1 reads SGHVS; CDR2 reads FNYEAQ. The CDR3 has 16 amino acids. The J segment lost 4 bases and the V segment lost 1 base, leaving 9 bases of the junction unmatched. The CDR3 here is CASSLDDGRGFYGYTF. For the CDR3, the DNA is TGTGCCAGCAGCTTAGACGACGGCAGGGGGTTCTATGGCTACACCTTC.

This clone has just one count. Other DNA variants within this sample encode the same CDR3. The CDR3 DNA reads as TGTGCCAGCAGCCAGGGGACTTCTGCAGATACGCAGTATTTT. It specifies CASSQGTSADTQYF. The chain recombines TRBV4-2 with TRBJ2-3, with a possible D match to TRBD2 (6 bases). The V end was cut by 3 bases, the J end by 4 bases, with 11 bases between. CDR1 and CDR2 (germline): LGHNA, YNFKEQ. The CDR3 sequence is 14 residues long.

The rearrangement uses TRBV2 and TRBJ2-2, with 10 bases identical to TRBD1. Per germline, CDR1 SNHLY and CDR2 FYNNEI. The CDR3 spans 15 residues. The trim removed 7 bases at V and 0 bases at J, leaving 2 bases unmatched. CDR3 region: CASTGQGTNTGELFF. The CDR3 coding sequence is TGTGCCAGCACGGGACAGGGGACGAACACCGGGGAGCTGTTTTTT.

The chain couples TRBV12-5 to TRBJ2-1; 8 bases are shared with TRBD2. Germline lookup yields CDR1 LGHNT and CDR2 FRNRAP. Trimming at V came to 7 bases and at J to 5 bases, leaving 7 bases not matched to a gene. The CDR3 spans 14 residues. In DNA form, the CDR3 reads TGTGCTAGTGCTCCGGGGGGGGGTCACAATGAGCAGTTCTTC. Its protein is CASAPGGGHNEQFF.

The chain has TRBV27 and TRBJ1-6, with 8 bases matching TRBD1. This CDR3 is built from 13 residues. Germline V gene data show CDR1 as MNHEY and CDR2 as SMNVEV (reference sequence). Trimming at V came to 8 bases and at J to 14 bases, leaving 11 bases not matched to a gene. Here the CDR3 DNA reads TGTGCCAGCGGGAAGGACAGGGCCCCGTCCCTCCACTTT. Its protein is CASGKDRAPSLHF.

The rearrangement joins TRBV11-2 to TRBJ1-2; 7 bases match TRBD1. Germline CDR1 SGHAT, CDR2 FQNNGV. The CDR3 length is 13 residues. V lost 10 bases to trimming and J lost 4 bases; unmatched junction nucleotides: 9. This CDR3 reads CATETGSLYGYTF. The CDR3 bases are TGTGCCACCGAGACAGGGAGCCTCTATGGCTACACCTTC.

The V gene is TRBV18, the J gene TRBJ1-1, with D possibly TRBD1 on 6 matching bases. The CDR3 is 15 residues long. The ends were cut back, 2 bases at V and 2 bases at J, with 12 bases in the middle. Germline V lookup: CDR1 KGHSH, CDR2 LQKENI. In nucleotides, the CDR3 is TGTGCCAGCTCACCAGGGGGGGGCTCAAACACTGAAGCTTTCTTT. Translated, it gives CASSPGGGSNTEAFF.

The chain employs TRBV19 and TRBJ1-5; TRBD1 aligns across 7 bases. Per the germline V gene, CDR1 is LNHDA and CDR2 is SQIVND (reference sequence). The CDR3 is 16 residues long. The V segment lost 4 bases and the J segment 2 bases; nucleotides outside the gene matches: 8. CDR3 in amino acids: CASSTNRGFGNQPQHF. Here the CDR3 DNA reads TGTGCCAGTAGTACAAACAGGGGATTCGGCAATCAGCCCCAGCATTTT.

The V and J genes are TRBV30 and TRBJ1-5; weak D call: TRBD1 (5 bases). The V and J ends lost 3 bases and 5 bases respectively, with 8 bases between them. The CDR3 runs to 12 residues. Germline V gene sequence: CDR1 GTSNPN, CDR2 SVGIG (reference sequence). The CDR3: CAWSGGDQPQHF. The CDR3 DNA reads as TGTGCCTGGAGCGGAGGGGATCAGCCCCAGCATTTT. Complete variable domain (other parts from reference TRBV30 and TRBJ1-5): SQTIHQWPATLVQPVGSPLSLECTVEGTSNPNLYWYRQAAGRGLQLLFYSVGIGQISSEVPQNLSASRPQDRQFILSSKKLLLSDSGFYLCAWSGGDQPQHFGDGTRLSIL.

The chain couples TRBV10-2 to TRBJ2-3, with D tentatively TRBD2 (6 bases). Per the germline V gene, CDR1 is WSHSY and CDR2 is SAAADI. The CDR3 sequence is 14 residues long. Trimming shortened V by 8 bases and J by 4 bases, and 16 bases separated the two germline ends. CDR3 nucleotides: TGCGCCAGCGTGTGGGGGGTCATGGCAGATACGCAGTATTTT. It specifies CASVWGVMADTQYF.

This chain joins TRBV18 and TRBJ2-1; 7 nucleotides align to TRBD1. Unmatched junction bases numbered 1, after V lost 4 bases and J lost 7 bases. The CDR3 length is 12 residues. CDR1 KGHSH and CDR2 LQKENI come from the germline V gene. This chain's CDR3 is CASSQGANEQFF. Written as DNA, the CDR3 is TGTGCCAGCTCACAGGGGGCGAATGAGCAGTTCTTC.

CDR3 in DNA: TGTGCCTGGAGCAAAAGCTTAACCGAGCAGTACTTC. The encoded protein is CAWSKSLTEQYF. The rearrangement uses TRBV30 and TRBJ2-7; no definite D call. The CDR3 extends over 12 amino acids. CDR1 and CDR2 (germline): GTSNPN, SVGIG (reference sequence). The germline V and J ends were trimmed by 3 bases and 6 bases, with 12 bases remaining between them.

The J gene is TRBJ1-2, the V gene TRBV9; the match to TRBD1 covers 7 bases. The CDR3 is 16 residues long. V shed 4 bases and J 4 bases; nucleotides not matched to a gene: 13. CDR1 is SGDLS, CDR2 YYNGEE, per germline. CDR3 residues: CASSPFRRQGSYGYTF. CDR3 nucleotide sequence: TGTGCCAGCAGCCCCTTTCGCCGACAGGGAAGCTATGGCTACACCTTC.

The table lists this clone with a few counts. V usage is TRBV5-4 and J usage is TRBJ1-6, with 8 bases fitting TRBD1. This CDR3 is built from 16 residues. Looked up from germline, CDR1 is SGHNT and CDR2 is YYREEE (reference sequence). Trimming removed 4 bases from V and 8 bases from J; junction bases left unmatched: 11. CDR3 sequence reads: CASSQQWGRGHSPLHF. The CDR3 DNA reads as TGTGCCAGCAGCCAACAATGGGGCAGGGGGCATTCACCCCTCCACTTT.

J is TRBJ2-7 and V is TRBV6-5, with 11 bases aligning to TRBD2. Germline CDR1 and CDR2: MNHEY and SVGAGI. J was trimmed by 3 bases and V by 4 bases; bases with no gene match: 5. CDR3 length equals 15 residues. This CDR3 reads CASSSLLAGDYEQYF. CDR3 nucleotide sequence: TGTGCCAGCAGTTCCCTACTAGCGGGGGACTACGAGCAGTACTTC.

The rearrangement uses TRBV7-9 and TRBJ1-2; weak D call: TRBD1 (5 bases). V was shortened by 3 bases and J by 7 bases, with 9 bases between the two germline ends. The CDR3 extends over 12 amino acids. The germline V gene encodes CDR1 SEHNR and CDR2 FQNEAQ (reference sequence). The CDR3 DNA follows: TGTGCCAGCAGCTTCAGGGAGGTTGGCTACACCTTC. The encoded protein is CASSFREVGYTF.

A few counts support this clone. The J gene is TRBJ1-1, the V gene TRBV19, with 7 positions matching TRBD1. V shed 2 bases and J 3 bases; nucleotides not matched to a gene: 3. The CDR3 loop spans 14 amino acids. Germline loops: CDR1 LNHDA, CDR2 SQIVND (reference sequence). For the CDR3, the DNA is TGTGCCAGTAGTATAATCGACAGGGACACTGAAGCTTTCTTT. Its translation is CASSIIDRDTEAFF.

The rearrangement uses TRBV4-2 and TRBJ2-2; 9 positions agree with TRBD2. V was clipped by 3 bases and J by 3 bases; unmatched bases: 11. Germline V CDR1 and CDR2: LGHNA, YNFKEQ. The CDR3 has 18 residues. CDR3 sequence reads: CASSHPGTSRGDTGELFF. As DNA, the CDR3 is TGTGCCAGCAGCCACCCCGGGACTAGCAGAGGGGACACCGGGGAGCTGTTTTTT.

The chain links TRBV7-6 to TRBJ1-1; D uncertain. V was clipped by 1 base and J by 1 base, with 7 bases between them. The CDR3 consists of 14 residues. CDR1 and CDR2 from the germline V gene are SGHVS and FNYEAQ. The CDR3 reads CASSLDISNTEAFF. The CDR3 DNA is TGTGCCAGCAGCTTAGATATATCGAACACTGAAGCTTTCTTT. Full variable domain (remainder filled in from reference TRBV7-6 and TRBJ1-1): GAGVSQSPRYKVTKRGQDVALRCDPISGHVSLYWYRQALGQGPEFLTYFNYEAQQDKSGLPNDRFSAERPEGSISTLTIQRTEQRDSAMYRCASSLDISNTEAFFGQGTRLTVV.

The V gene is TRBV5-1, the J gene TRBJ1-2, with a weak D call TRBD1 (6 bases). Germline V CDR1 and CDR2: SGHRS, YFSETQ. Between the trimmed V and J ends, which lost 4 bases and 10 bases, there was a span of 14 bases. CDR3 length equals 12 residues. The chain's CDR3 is CASSLQGSDYTF. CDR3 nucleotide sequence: TGCGCCAGCAGCCTTCAGGGGAGTGACTACACCTTC.

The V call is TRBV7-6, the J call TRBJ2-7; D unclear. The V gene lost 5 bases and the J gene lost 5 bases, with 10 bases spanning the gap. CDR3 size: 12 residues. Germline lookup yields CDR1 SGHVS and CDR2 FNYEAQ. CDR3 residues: CASSPRGHEQYF. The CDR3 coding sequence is TGTGCCAGCAGCCCAAGAGGCCACGAGCAGTACTTC.

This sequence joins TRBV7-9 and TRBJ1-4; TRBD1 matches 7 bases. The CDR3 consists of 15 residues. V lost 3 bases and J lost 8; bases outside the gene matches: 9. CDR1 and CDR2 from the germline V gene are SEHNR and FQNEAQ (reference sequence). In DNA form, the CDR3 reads TGTGCCAGCAGCTTTAGGAGGGGGCCGGAAGAAAAACTGTTTTTT. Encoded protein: CASSFRRGPEEKLFF.

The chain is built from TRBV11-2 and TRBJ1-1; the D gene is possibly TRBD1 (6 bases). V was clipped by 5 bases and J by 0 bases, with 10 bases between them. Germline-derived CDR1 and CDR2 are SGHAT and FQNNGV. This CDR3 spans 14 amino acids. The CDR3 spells CASSPDRLNTEAFF. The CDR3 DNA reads TGTGCCAGCAGCCCCGACAGGTTGAACACTGAAGCTTTCTTT.

As DNA, the CDR3 is TGTGCCAGCAGCCCCACGGGGGGTAATGGCTACACCTTC. This sequence encodes CASSPTGGNGYTF. This chain connects TRBV9 to TRBJ1-2; TRBD1 is a possible D gene (5 bases). The ends were cut back, 4 bases at V and 6 bases at J, with 13 bases in the middle. The V gene's germline CDR1 is SGDLS and CDR2 YYNGEE. CDR3 length: 13 amino acids.